These 25 T cell receptor beta chains share one sample of origin, sequenced in a study of technical replicates of blood from a handful of donors. Only in-frame clones appear in the TCRdb table, and some are missing; sequencing was by immunoSEQ multiplex PCR. Among tens of thousands of clones listed, 85% to 95% were seen once. Specimen: T cells isolated from PBMCs. The receptors derive from a human donor in good health.

The rearrangement links TRBV30 to TRBJ2-3; D might be TRBD2 (6 bases). The CDR3 consists of 15 residues. Between the trimmed V and J ends, which lost 2 bases and 2 bases, there was a span of 14 bases. Germline CDR1 GTSNPN, CDR2 SVGIG (reference sequence). The CDR3: CAWSQEGLPTDTQYF. For the CDR3, the DNA is TGTGCCTGGAGTCAAGAAGGACTACCCACAGATACGCAGTATTTT. Full variable domain (missing parts from reference TRBV30 and TRBJ2-3): SQTIHQWPATLVQPVGSPLSLECTVEGTSNPNLYWYRQAAGRGLQLLFYSVGIGQISSEVPQNLSASRPQDRQFILSSKKLLLSDSGFYLCAWSQEGLPTDTQYFGPGTRLTVL.

V is TRBV27 and J is TRBJ2-7, with 12 bases aligning to TRBD1. Per germline, CDR1 MNHEY and CDR2 SMNVEV (reference sequence). J was trimmed by 7 bases and V by 6 bases; bases with no gene match: 7. The CDR3 is 14 amino acids. CDR3: CASRPGQGAREQYF. CDR3 DNA: TGTGCCAGCAGACCGGGACAGGGGGCTCGGGAGCAGTACTTC.

The chain recombines TRBV7-2 with TRBJ1-5; D is unresolved. Between the trimmed V and J ends, which lost 6 bases and 4 bases, there was a span of 10 bases. Germline CDR1 reads SGHTA; CDR2 reads FQGNSA. This CDR3 is built from 13 residues. CDR3 DNA: TGTGCCAGCAGTCCTGACGGGAATCAGCCCCAGCATTTT. Amino acid sequence: CASSPDGNQPQHF.

The chain has TRBV7-9 and TRBJ2-1; TRBD2 might be the D (5 bases). The V end lost 4 bases, the J end lost 8 bases, and 6 bases lay between the germline ends. Germline V gives CDR1 SEHNR, CDR2 FQNEAQ (reference sequence). CDR3 length equals 11 residues. CDR3 DNA: TGTGCCAGCAGCTCGGGATATGAGCAGTTCTTC. Protein sequence: CASSSGYEQFF.

The chain has TRBV27 and TRBJ2-1; 12 nucleotides line up with TRBD1. Trimming removed 7 bases from V and 4 bases from J; junction bases left unmatched: 2. Germline V gene sequence: CDR1 MNHEY, CDR2 SMNVEV (reference sequence). There are 14 residues in the CDR3. The CDR3 spells CASTGQGAYNEQFF. The CDR3 DNA reads TGTGCCAGCACGGGACAGGGGGCTTACAATGAGCAGTTCTTC.

The chain carries TRBV7-2 and TRBJ2-3, with D possibly matching TRBD2 (7 bases). This CDR3 comprises 15 residues. The germline gives CDR1 SGHTA, CDR2 FQGNSA. With 7 bases removed from V and 4 bases from J, the gap between germline ends came to 18 bases. DNA for the CDR3: TGTGCCAGCAACCGTAGGGGGGGGTCCGCAGATACGCAGTATTTT. As protein: CASNRRGGSADTQYF.

The chain couples TRBV11-2 to TRBJ2-7; 11 positions match TRBD2. This CDR3 is 14 amino acids long. The V gene end was trimmed by 5 bases and the J gene end by 6 bases; junction bases not matched to a gene: 6. Germline values: CDR1 SGHAT, CDR2 FQNNGV. CDR3 sequence reads: CASSRGLAGIEQYF. DNA for the CDR3: TGTGCCAGCAGCCGCGGACTAGCGGGTATCGAGCAGTACTTC.

The rearrangement links TRBV11-2 to TRBJ2-7; no clear D. The CDR3 totals 12 residues. Trimming left V 1 base short and J 6 bases short, with 7 bases between. CDR1 and CDR2 (germline): SGHAT, FQNNGV. The CDR3 DNA is TGTGCCAGCAGCTTAGTAGTGGTCGAGCAGTACTTC. Its protein product is CASSLVVVEQYF.

The chain employs TRBV5-4 and TRBJ1-4; D possibly corresponds to TRBD1 (6 bases). CDR1 and CDR2 (germline): SGHNT, YYREEE (reference sequence). This CDR3 spans 15 amino acids. Trimming removed 1 base at V and 7 bases at J, with 14 bases between. CDR3 protein: CASSLLPGVSEKLFF. CDR3 coding DNA: TGTGCCAGCAGCTTGCTCCCAGGGGTTAGTGAAAAACTGTTTTTT.

The rearrangement joins TRBV9 to TRBJ2-7; 9 bases map to TRBD2. Germline V gives CDR1 SGDLS, CDR2 YYNGEE. This CDR3 contains 14 residues. Trimming cost V 4 bases and J 5 bases; bases outside gene matches: 7. CDR3 nucleotide sequence: TGTGCCAGCAGCCCGGGACTAGCCCGCAACGAGCAGTACTTC. Amino acids: CASSPGLARNEQYF.

The count of this clone is one. CDR3 in DNA: TGCAGCACCTCGACAGAGTACGAGCAGTACTTC. Protein product: CSTSTEYEQYF. V usage is TRBV29-1 and J usage is TRBJ2-7; TRBD1 is a possible D gene (5 bases). Deletions cut 8 bases from V and 4 bases from J, with 12 bases between. CDR3 length: 11 amino acids. Per germline, CDR1 SQVTM and CDR2 ANQGSEA.

The gene calls are TRBV28 and TRBJ1-3; D remains ambiguous. Germline V gene lookup returns CDR1 MDHEN and CDR2 SYDVKM. There are 14 residues in the CDR3. Trimming took 5 bases from V and 0 from J, leaving 8 bases between them. CDR3 amino acids: CASSAGHSGNTIYF. The CDR3 nucleotides read TGTGCCAGCAGTGCGGGCCACTCTGGAAACACCATATATTTT. The complete variable domain, with remaining parts taken from reference TRBV28 and TRBJ1-3, reads DVKVTQSSRYLVKRTGEKVFLECVQDMDHENMFWYRQDPGLGLRLIYFSYDVKMKEKGDIPEGYSVSREKKERFSLILESASTNQTSMYLCASSAGHSGNTIYFGEGSWLTVV.

The V and J genes are TRBV6-1 and TRBJ1-5; weak D call: TRBD1 (6 bases). There are 14 residues in the CDR3. Germline lookup yields CDR1 MNHNS and CDR2 SASEGT. Trimming stripped 7 bases from V and 2 bases from J, with 12 bases between. The CDR3 region is CASTGVFGNQPQHF. The CDR3 region has the DNA TGTGCCAGCACAGGGGTTTTTGGCAATCAGCCCCAGCATTTT.

V gene TRBV28 combines with J gene TRBJ2-7; D unclear. Germline CDR1 and CDR2: MDHEN and SYDVKM. There are 13 residues in the CDR3. V lost 3 bases to trimming and J lost 3 bases, with 9 bases between them. CDR3 loop: CASSFQVYYEQYF. The DNA of the CDR3 is TGTGCCAGCAGTTTTCAGGTTTACTACGAGCAGTACTTC.

This chain connects TRBV27 to TRBJ2-7, with D possibly being TRBD2 (5 bases). V was cut by 1 base and J by 2 bases, with 15 bases left in between. The germline gives CDR1 MNHEY, CDR2 SMNVEV (reference sequence). The CDR3 is 16 residues long. CDR3 residues: CASSLLGGEGPYEQYF. CDR3 nucleotides: TGTGCCAGCAGTTTATTAGGCGGCGAGGGTCCCTACGAGCAGTACTTC.

The table lists this clone with a count of one. The rearrangement links TRBV7-8 to TRBJ2-2; D perhaps matches TRBD1 (5 bases). Trimming stripped 4 bases from V and 6 bases from J, with 12 bases between. The CDR3 has 14 amino acids. Germline CDR1 reads SGHVS; CDR2 reads FQNEAQ. The DNA of the CDR3 is TGTGCCAGCAGCTCAGGGAACGTAGCCGGGGAGCTGTTTTTT. The encoded protein is CASSSGNVAGELFF.

The genes are TRBV20-1 and TRBJ1-1, with D hard to call. V was clipped by 3 bases and J by 10 bases, with 9 bases between them. CDR3 size: 10 residues. Per germline, CDR1 DFQATT and CDR2 SNEGSKA (reference sequence). The CDR3, as DNA: TGCAGTGCTAGTAGTGAGGGAGCTTTCTTT. Its translation is CSASSEGAFF.

This clone appeared a single time. This chain connects TRBV6-5 to TRBJ2-7; 9 bases line up with TRBD2. V was clipped by 7 bases and J by 4 bases; unmatched bases: 5. Germline V gene sequence: CDR1 MNHEY, CDR2 SVGAGI. The CDR3 has 13 residues. The chain's CDR3 is CASTQAGGYEQYF. The CDR3 DNA follows: TGTGCCAGCACTCAGGCGGGAGGGTACGAGCAGTACTTC.

The rearrangement links TRBV29-1 to TRBJ2-3; maybe TRBD2 (6 bases). The CDR3 has 14 amino acids. V lost 4 bases to trimming and J lost 5 bases, with 16 bases between them. Germline V CDR1 and CDR2: SQVTM, ANQGSEA. The CDR3 loop reads CSVATRLVEDTQYF. CDR3 sequence (DNA): TGCAGCGTTGCAACTCGACTAGTCGAAGATACGCAGTATTTT.

For the CDR3, the DNA is TGTGCCAGCAGGTTCGGGAACTCTGGAAACACCATATATTTT. Translated, it gives CASRFGNSGNTIYF. The rearrangement links TRBV6-4 to TRBJ1-3; D gene uncertain. CDR3 length: 14 residues. Trimming stripped 6 bases from V and 0 bases from J, with 9 bases between. Per germline, CDR1 MRHNA and CDR2 SNTAGT.

The chain carries TRBV6-6 and TRBJ1-2; D call uncertain. CDR1 MNHNY and CDR2 SVGAGI come from the germline V gene (reference sequence). The V gene lost 0 bases and the J gene lost 5 bases, with 10 bases spanning the gap. CDR3 length: 14 amino acids. CDR3 amino acids: CASSYSMAEYGYTF. The CDR3 nucleotides read TGTGCCAGCAGTTACTCGATGGCGGAATATGGCTACACCTTC.

This clone appeared a single time. V is TRBV5-6 and J is TRBJ1-2, with TRBD1 matching 7 bases. Per germline, CDR1 SGHDT and CDR2 YYEEEE. Unmatched junction bases numbered 7, after V lost 1 base and J lost 4 bases. The CDR3 spans 15 residues. The CDR3 is CASSLLTTGIYGYTF. For the CDR3, the DNA is TGTGCCAGCAGCTTGTTGACGACAGGGATCTATGGCTACACCTTC.

V usage is TRBV19 and J usage is TRBJ1-4; D not resolved. The germline V gene has CDR1 LNHDA and CDR2 SQIVND (reference sequence). Trimming pared 3 bases from V and 10 bases from J, leaving 12 bases between. The CDR3 covers 13 residues. The CDR3 coding sequence is TGTGCCAGTAGTATCTCCGGGGTAGGAAAACTGTTTTTT. Translating gives CASSISGVGKLFF.

V and J are TRBV6-4 and TRBJ2-1, with a weak D call TRBD2 (5 bases). The ends were cut back, 0 bases at V and 10 bases at J, with 19 bases in the middle. Per the germline V gene, CDR1 is MRHNA and CDR2 is SNTAGT. The CDR3 spans 16 residues. The CDR3: CASSDSSGSGDEEQFF. CDR3 DNA sequence: TGTGCCAGCAGTGACTCGAGCGGTTCGGGCGACGAGGAGCAGTTCTTC.

The genes are TRBV19 and TRBJ1-5; D is uncertain. The CDR3 length is 14 residues. From germline, CDR1 is LNHDA and CDR2 SQIVND (reference sequence). Trimming removed 3 bases from V and 2 bases from J, with 8 bases in between. CDR3 sequence reads: CASSMPIGNQPQHF. As DNA, the CDR3 is TGTGCCAGTAGTATGCCTATTGGCAATCAGCCCCAGCATTTT. Full variable domain (rest looked up from reference TRBV19 and TRBJ1-5): DGGITQSPKYLFRKEGQNVTLSCEQNLNHDAMYWYRQDPGQGLRLIYYSQIVNDFQKGDIAEGYSVSREKKESFPLTVTSAQKNPTAFYLCASSMPIGNQPQHFGDGTRLSIL.